This T cell receptor (beta chain) was documented in a study of graft-versus-host responses after intestinal transplantation. Turning to the study itself: Recipients got multivisceral, liver-intestinal, or isolated intestinal transplants.

Profiling relied on immunoSEQ multiplex PCR, and the TCRdb table lists in-frame clones only, not all of them. The profile shows 30,000 to 40,000 clones, around 83% of them singletons. The CDR3 has 16 residues. Germline V gene data show CDR1 as SGHRS and CDR2 as YFSETQ. Deletions cut 2 bases from V and 4 bases from J, with 19 bases between. The source material was PBMCs, sampled 1,000 to 1,300 days after transplant. The chain employs TRBV5-1 and TRBJ2-7, with D possibly matching TRBD1 (6 bases). This TCR derives from a human patient who received an intestinal transplant, so some T cells may come from the graft donor. The CDR3: CASSFFFADREYEQYF. In nucleotides, the CDR3 is TGCGCCAGCAGCTTCTTCTTTGCGGACAGAGAATACGAGCAGTACTTC.